Sequencing of this TCR beta chain was carried out in a study of technical replicates of blood from several donors. The repertoire was sequenced with immunoSEQ multiplex PCR; TCRdb's copy has only in-frame clones and lacks some. The sample lists 55,000 to 80,000 clones, around 92% seen once, with less than 0.5% in the top ten. This CDR3 is 14 amino acids long. The gene calls are TRBV21-1 and TRBJ1-1; the tabulated D call, TRBD1, remains unverified against the DNA. TRBV21-1 is shown as a pseudogene. The TCR sequence derives from a human donor in good health. Sequencing was performed on T cells isolated from PBMCs. CDR3: CASSQGKMNTEAFF. The CDR3 bases are TGTGCCAGCTCTCAGGGGAAGATGAACACTGAAGCTTTCTTT.